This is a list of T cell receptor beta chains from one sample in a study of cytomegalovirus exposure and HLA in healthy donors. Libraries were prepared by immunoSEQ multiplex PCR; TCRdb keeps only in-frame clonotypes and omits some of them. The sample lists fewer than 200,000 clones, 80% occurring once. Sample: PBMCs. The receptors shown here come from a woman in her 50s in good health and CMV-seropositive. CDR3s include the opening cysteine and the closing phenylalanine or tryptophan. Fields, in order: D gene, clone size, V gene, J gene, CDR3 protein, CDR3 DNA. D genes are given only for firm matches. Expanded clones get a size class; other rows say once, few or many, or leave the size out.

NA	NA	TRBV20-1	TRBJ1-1	CSARRDTEAFF	TGCAGTGCTAGGAGAGACACTGAAGCTTTCTTT
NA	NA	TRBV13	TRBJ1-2	CASRLWANYGYTF	TGTGCCAGCCGACTTTGGGCTAACTATGGCTACACCTTC
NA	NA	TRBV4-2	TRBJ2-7	CASSQDPGLPYGQYF	TGTGCCAGCAGCCAAGATCCCGGACTCCCCTACGGGCAGTACTTC
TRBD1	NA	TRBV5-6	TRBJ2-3	CASSQRTGADTQYF	TGTGCCAGCAGCCAGAGGACAGGGGCAGATACGCAGTATTTT
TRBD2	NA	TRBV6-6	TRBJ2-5	CASMVAGGPGETQYF	TGTGCCAGCATGGTAGCGGGGGGGCCGGGAGAGACCCAGTACTTC
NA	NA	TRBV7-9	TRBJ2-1	CASSLEGWYNEQFF	TGTGCCAGCAGCTTGGAGGGTTGGTACAATGAGCAGTTCTTC
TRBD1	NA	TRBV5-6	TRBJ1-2	CASSETGYGYTF	TGTGCCAGCAGCGAGACAGGGTATGGCTACACCTTC
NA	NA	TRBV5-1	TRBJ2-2	CASSRGTSNTGELFF	TGCGCCAGCAGCCGAGGGACTTCGAACACCGGGGAGCTGTTTTTT
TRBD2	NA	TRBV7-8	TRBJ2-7	CASSPSGTSGGAYEQYF	TGTGCCAGCAGCCCTTCCGGGACTAGCGGGGGAGCCTACGAGCAGTACTTC
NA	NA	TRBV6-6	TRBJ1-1	CASSYSPAGGTEAFF	TGTGCCAGCAGTTACTCCCCCGCGGGAGGCACTGAAGCTTTCTTT
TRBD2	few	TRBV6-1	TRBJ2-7	CASSDGLVVSGLYEQYF	TGTGCCAGCAGTGATGGACTAGTCGTTAGCGGGCTCTACGAGCAGTACTTC
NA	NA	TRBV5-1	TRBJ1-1	CASSLGTSGTEAFF	TGCGCCAGCAGCTTGGGTACGAGTGGCACTGAAGCTTTCTTT
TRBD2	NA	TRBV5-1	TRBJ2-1	CASSPARTSGRASFFDEQFF	TGCGCCAGCAGCCCCGCTCGGACTAGCGGGAGGGCCTCCTTTTTTGATGAGCAGTTCTTC
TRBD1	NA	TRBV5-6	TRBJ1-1	CASSIEQGGGTEAFF	TGTGCCAGCAGCATAGAACAGGGGGGAGGGACTGAAGCTTTCTTT
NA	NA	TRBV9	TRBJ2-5	CASSVDLLETQYF	TGTGCCAGCAGCGTAGATCTCTTAGAGACCCAGTACTTC
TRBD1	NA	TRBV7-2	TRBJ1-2	CASSLGAGTGEFGYTF	TGTGCCAGCAGCTTAGGGGCCGGGACAGGGGAATTTGGCTACACCTTC
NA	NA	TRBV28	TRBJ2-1	CASSLTIRVDEQFF	TGTGCCAGCAGTTTGACTATACGAGTCGATGAGCAGTTCTTC
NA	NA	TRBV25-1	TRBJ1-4	CATVKILFF	TGTGCCACGGTGAAAATACTGTTTTTT
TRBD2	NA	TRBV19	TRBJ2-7	CASSSLGTRSYEQYF	TGTGCCAGTAGCTCCCTGGGGACTAGATCCTACGAGCAGTACTTC
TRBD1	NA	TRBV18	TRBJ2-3	CASSSGQGADTQYF	TGTGCCAGCTCATCGGGACAGGGGGCAGATACGCAGTATTTT
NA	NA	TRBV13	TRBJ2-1	CASSLRQTGYNEQFF	TGTGCCAGCAGCCTCCGCCAGACAGGCTACAATGAGCAGTTCTTC
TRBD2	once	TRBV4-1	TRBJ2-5	CASSQDGSSGVVETQYF	TGCGCCAGCAGCCAAGATGGGTCTAGCGGGGTGGTGGAGACCCAGTACTTC
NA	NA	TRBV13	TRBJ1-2	CASSSWTEVYGYTF	TGTGCCAGCAGCTCCTGGACAGAGGTATATGGCTACACCTTC
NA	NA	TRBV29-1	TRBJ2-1	CSACPPGVAGSNEQFF	TGCAGCGCCTGCCCCCCAGGGGTTGCTGGCTCCAATGAGCAGTTCTTC
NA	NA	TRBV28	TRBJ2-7	CASSFPDSSNYEQYF	TGTGCCAGCAGTTTCCCCGACTCCTCGAACTACGAGCAGTACTTC
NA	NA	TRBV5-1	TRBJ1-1	CASNFLDTGGFGTEAFF	TGCGCCAGCAATTTCCTAGATACCGGGGGTTTCGGCACTGAAGCTTTCTTT
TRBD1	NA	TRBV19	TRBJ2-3	CASSPQDRGIALGDTQYF	TGTGCCAGTAGTCCTCAGGACAGGGGGATCGCCCTTGGGGATACGCAGTATTTT
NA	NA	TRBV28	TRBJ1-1	CASSPDTYTEAFF	TGTGCCAGCAGTCCAGACACGTACACTGAAGCTTTCTTT
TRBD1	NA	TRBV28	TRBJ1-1	CASRTPSRGHTEAFF	TGTGCCAGCAGGACCCCAAGCAGGGGGCACACTGAAGCTTTCTTT
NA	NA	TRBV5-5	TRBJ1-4	CASSPETGLNEKLFF	TGTGCCAGCAGCCCTGAGACAGGACTGAATGAAAAACTGTTTTTT
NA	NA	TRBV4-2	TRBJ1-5	CASSQEYLGQGNSNQPQHF	TGTGCCAGCAGCCAAGAGTACCTAGGACAAGGAAATAGCAATCAGCCCCAGCATTTT
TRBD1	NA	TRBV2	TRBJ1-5	CASSWGQSNQPQHF	TGTGCCAGCAGTTGGGGACAGAGCAATCAGCCCCAGCATTTT
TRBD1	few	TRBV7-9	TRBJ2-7	CASSLGQGAYEQYF	TGTGCCAGCAGCTTAGGGCAGGGGGCCTACGAGCAGTACTTC
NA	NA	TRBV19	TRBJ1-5	CASSWARGNQPQHF	TGTGCCAGTAGTTGGGCCAGGGGCAATCAGCCCCAGCATTTT
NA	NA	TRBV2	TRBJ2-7	CASQANLELEYF	TGTGCCAGCCAAGCAAATCTAGAGTTGGAGTACTTC
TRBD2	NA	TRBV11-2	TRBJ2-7	CASSFPTSGRREQYF	TGTGCCAGCAGCTTCCCCACTAGCGGGAGGCGCGAGCAGTACTTC
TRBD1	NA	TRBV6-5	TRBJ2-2	CASNRIDRGTGELFF	TGTGCCAGCAATCGGATCGACAGGGGGACCGGGGAGCTGTTTTTT